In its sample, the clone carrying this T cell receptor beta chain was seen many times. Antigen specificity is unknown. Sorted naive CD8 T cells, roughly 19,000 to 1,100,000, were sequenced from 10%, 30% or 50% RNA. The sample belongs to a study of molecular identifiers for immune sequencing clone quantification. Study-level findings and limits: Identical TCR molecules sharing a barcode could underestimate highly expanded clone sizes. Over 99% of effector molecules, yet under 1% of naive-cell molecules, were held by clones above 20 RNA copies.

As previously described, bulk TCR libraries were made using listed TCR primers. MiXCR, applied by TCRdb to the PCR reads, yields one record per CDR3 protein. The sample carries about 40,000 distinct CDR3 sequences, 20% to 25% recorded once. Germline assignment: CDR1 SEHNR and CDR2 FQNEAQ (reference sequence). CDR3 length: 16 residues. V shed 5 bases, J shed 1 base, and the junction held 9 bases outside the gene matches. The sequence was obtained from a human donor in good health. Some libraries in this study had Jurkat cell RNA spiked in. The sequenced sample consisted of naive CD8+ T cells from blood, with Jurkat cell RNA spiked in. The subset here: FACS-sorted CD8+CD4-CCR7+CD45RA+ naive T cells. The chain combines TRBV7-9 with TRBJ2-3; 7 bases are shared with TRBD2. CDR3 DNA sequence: TGTGCCAGCAGCCTCCTAGGGCTAGCGGGCACAGATACGCAGTATTTT. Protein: CASSLLGLAGTDTQYF.